This TCR beta chain emerged from a study of control samples from healthy donors and cancer patients. TCRdb's table, derived via immunoSEQ multiplex PCR, lists solely in-frame clones and lacks some. The sample lists about 150,000 clones, about 90% occurring once. With V trimmed by 6 bases and J by 3 bases, 4 bases remained unmatched. The CDR3 loop spans 13 amino acids. Germline lookup yields CDR1 LNHDA and CDR2 SQIVND (reference sequence). V is TRBV19 and J is TRBJ1-1; TRBD1 agrees at 7 bases. What was sequenced was blood. This clonotype was obtained from a woman in her 30s in good health. The CDR3 DNA follows: TGTGCCAGTAGCTACCAGGGGGACACTGAAGCTTTCTTT. Translating it yields CASSYQGDTEAFF.